Listed below are T cell receptor beta chains from one sample, sequenced in a study of OX40 agonist ivuxolimab in advanced cancers. Assay used: immunoSEQ multiplex PCR; TCRdb lists only in-frame clones, some missing. The table shows fewer than 50,000 clones, with about 90% occurring only once. The sample consisted of CD4+ or CD8+ T cells sorted from blood, taken in a trial of the OX40 agonist ivuxolimab. Every receptor here comes from an adult with an advanced solid tumor such as melanoma, head and neck, liver or kidney cancer. The CDR3 runs from the conserved cysteine through the conserved F or W. D genes are given only for firm matches. For some rows the clone size is stated as once, few or many, or as a class when expanded; others skip it.

j_call,clone_size,d_call,v_call,cdr3_nt,cdr3_aa
TRBJ2-7,few,TRBD1,TRBV7-6,TGTGCCAGCAGCCCCCACCAGGGGGCCGAGCAGTACTTC,CASSPHQGAEQYF
TRBJ1-2,.,TRBD1,TRBV6-5,TGTGCCAGCAGTTACTTGGGACAGGGGGACGGTGGCTACACCTTC,CASSYLGQGDGGYTF
TRBJ2-1,.,.,TRBV7-9,TGTGCCAGCAGCTCGGGACTCCATGAGCAGTTCTTC,CASSSGLHEQFF
TRBJ2-5,.,TRBD1,TRBV7-9,TGTGCCAGCAGCTTAGGGACAGGTCAAGAGACCCAGTACTTC,CASSLGTGQETQYF
TRBJ2-7,.,TRBD1,TRBV13,TGTGCCAGCAGGGACGGGACACAGGGGGTCTACGAGCAGTACTTC,CASRDGTQGVYEQYF
TRBJ2-1,.,.,TRBV13,TGTGCCAGCACCCAAATTAGGGGTGAGCAGTTCTTC,CASTQIRGEQFF
TRBJ2-7,.,TRBD1,TRBV9,TGTGCCAGCAGCGACGGGACAGGGAAGGGTCTCGACGAGCAGTACTTC,CASSDGTGKGLDEQYF
TRBJ1-1,.,.,TRBV19,TGTGCCAGTAGTATAGTTGGGGCGAACACTGAAGCTTTCTTT,CASSIVGANTEAFF
TRBJ2-1,.,.,TRBV4-2,TGTGCCAGCAGCCAAGTACAGAGCTCCTACAATGAGCAGTTCTTC,CASSQVQSSYNEQFF
TRBJ2-1,.,TRBD2,TRBV28,TGTGCCAGCGGAAACGGACTAGCATATGAAATGGGGAATGAGCAGTTCTTC,CASGNGLAYEMGNEQFF
TRBJ2-7,.,.,TRBV7-9,TGTGCCAGCAGCTTAGTTGGTAGCGGAGCCTACGAGCAGTACTTC,CASSLVGSGAYEQYF
TRBJ2-4,once,.,TRBV6-1,TGTGCCAGCAGTGACCTCGGGGCTAGGAACATTCAGTACTTC,CASSDLGARNIQYF
TRBJ2-3,.,.,TRBV27,TGTGCCAGCAGTTTTACCATCTGGGGGGCGCAAGATACGCAGTATTTT,CASSFTIWGAQDTQYF
TRBJ2-3,.,.,TRBV19,TGTGCCAGTAGTTTTGGGGGGAACATATACACAGATACGCAGTATTTT,CASSFGGNIYTDTQYF